A single sample gave rise to the 20 T cell receptor beta chains below, sequenced in a study of T-cell memory formation after mild COVID-19. TCRdb reprocessed the 5' RACE reads with MiXCR, giving one entry per CDR3 protein. This sample has about 190,000 distinct CDR3 sequences, with about 11% found just once. Sequencing was performed on PBMCs or a T cell subset sorted from them (not recorded which). The origin of the receptors is a man between 18 and 29 years old who had mild COVID-19 (a few samples of this study predate the infection). Cell type and time point are not known.

This rearrangement joins TRBV20-1 to TRBJ1-2, with D maybe TRBD1 (6 bases). The CDR3 has 14 residues. The germline V gene encodes CDR1 DFQATT and CDR2 SNEGSKA (reference sequence). V was clipped by 0 bases and J by 4 bases, with 12 bases between them. The CDR3 spells CSARDGGGSYGYTF. In DNA form, the CDR3 reads TGCAGTGCTAGAGATGGGGGGGGCAGCTATGGCTACACCTTC.

The V gene is TRBV27, the J gene TRBJ2-3, with D possibly being TRBD1 (5 bases). The V end lost 10 bases, the J end lost 2 bases, and 16 bases lay between the germline ends. The germline V gene has CDR1 MNHEY and CDR2 SMNVEV (reference sequence). This CDR3 spans 14 amino acids. The CDR3 loop reads CATHRAGLTDTQYF. CDR3 DNA sequence: TGTGCCACCCACCGGGCAGGGCTCACAGATACGCAGTATTTT.

This clonotype showed up just a few times. V and J are TRBV30 and TRBJ2-1; D is perhaps TRBD2 (7 bases). Trimming stripped 2 bases from V and 3 bases from J, with 11 bases between. The germline gives CDR1 GTSNPN, CDR2 SVGIG (reference sequence). The CDR3 spans 14 residues. CDR3: CAWSRGGGYNEQFF. The CDR3 nucleotides read TGTGCCTGGAGTAGGGGGGGCGGCTACAATGAGCAGTTCTTC.

This clonotype showed up just a few times. The V and J genes are TRBV9 and TRBJ2-7; 7 bases line up with TRBD1. CDR1 and CDR2 from the germline V gene are SGDLS and YYNGEE. This CDR3 is 15 amino acids long. V lost 4 bases and J lost 2; bases outside the gene matches: 9. For the CDR3, the DNA is TGTGCCAGCAGCTTAACCGGGACAGCGACCTACGAGCAGTACTTC. Its protein product is CASSLTGTATYEQYF.

The sample holds a few counts of this clonotype. The CDR3 sequence: CASSFPPGNSPLHF. CDR3 coding DNA: TGTGCCAGCAGTTTCCCCCCGGGTAATTCACCCCTCCACTTT. The chain links TRBV12-3 or TRBV12-4 to TRBJ1-6, with unresolved D. The CDR3 has 14 amino acids. Trimming pared 3 bases from V and 6 bases from J, leaving 9 bases between.

V and J are TRBV6-1 and TRBJ2-3; D perhaps matches TRBD1 (7 bases). CDR3 length: 15 amino acids. Per germline, CDR1 MNHNS and CDR2 SASEGT. V lost 8 bases, J lost 2 bases, and 17 bases lay in between. The CDR3 loop is CASLLAGQTTDTQYF. The CDR3 bases are TGTGCCAGCCTGCTTGCGGGACAGACCACAGATACGCAGTATTTT.

The V gene is TRBV18, the J gene TRBJ1-1; 7 bases map to TRBD1. CDR1 is KGHSH, CDR2 LQKENI, per germline. With 6 bases clipped from V and 4 bases from J, the junction kept 5 bases outside the gene matches. This CDR3 spans 13 amino acids. CDR3 nucleotide sequence: TGTGCCAGCTCCACAGGGGAATTCACTGAAGCTTTCTTT. Translated, it gives CASSTGEFTEAFF.

This clonotype was seen more than once but under ten times. The J gene is TRBJ2-5, the V gene TRBV7-3, with 8 bases identical to TRBD1. Trimming removed 5 bases from V and 1 base from J; junction bases left unmatched: 9. Germline V gene data show CDR1 as SGHTA and CDR2 as FQGTGA. The CDR3 length is 16 residues. The CDR3 bases are TGTGCCAGCAGCAAAGCCTTCACAGGGGGCCAAGAGACCCAGTACTTC. Protein: CASSKAFTGGQETQYF.

V is TRBV20-1 and J is TRBJ2-7, with 8 positions matching TRBD2. CDR3 length: 15 amino acids. With V trimmed by 1 base and J by 0 bases, 5 bases remained unmatched. Germline V gene sequence: CDR1 DFQATT, CDR2 SNEGSKA (reference sequence). In DNA, the CDR3 is TGCAGTGCTAGAGCAGTAGCGGGGAGCTCCTACGAGCAGTACGTC. Its protein is CSARAVAGSSYEQYV.

This clonotype was seen repeatedly, ten times or more. This sequence joins TRBV6-6 and TRBJ2-2; D unclear. With 6 bases removed from V and 0 bases from J, the gap between germline ends came to 5 bases. CDR1 and CDR2 from the germline V gene are MNHNY and SVGAGI (reference sequence). This CDR3 spans 13 amino acids. The CDR3 sequence: CASRISNTGELFF. In DNA form, the CDR3 reads TGTGCCAGCAGAATTTCGAACACCGGGGAGCTGTTTTTT.

V is TRBV12-3 or TRBV12-4 and J is TRBJ1-2, with unresolved D. This CDR3 is 11 amino acids long. V lost 1 base and J lost 10, with 7 bases in between. CDR3 loop: CASSLGQTYTF. CDR3 nucleotides: TGTGCCAGCAGTTTAGGGCAGACCTACACCTTC.

J is TRBJ1-5 and V is TRBV5-1; D may be TRBD1 (5 bases). Germline V gene data show CDR1 as SGHRS and CDR2 as YFSETQ. This CDR3 is built from 13 residues. V lost 3 bases and J lost 4, with 8 bases in between. CDR3 coding DNA: TGCGCCAGCAGCTGGGACGGGAATCAGCCCCAGCATTTT. Amino acid sequence: CASSWDGNQPQHF.

The V gene is TRBV2, the J gene TRBJ2-5; maybe TRBD1 (5 bases). Germline CDR1 reads SNHLY; CDR2 reads FYNNEI. V was shortened by 7 bases and J by 4 bases, with 13 bases between the two germline ends. This CDR3 is built from 13 residues. Here the CDR3 reads CASTGRVTETQYF. CDR3 nucleotides: TGTGCCAGCACCGGCAGGGTTACAGAGACCCAGTACTTC.

This clonotype was seen a handful of times. The chain combines TRBV28 with TRBJ1-1; perhaps TRBD1 as D (6 bases). Germline V gene lookup returns CDR1 MDHEN and CDR2 SYDVKM. V was clipped by 6 bases and J by 6 bases, with 23 bases between them. The CDR3 covers 16 residues. The CDR3 region has the DNA TGTGCCAGCAGGCAACCCCTGGCAGGGGAGGGAGCTGAAGCTTTCTTT. Translation gives CASRQPLAGEGAEAFF.

This clonotype was counted many times. The chain is built from TRBV6-6 and TRBJ2-5, with 11 bases that match TRBD2. Germline CDR1 MNHNY, CDR2 SVGAGI (reference sequence). The CDR3 covers 15 residues. Losses at the gene ends were 4 bases for V and 0 bases for J; bases not matched to a gene: 1. The CDR3 DNA reads as TGTGCCAGCAGTTCGACTAGCGGGGACCAAGAGACCCAGTACTTC. Encoded protein: CASSSTSGDQETQYF.

The chain couples TRBV10-3 to TRBJ2-6; 9 nucleotides align to TRBD1. CDR3 length: 16 amino acids. Trimming cost V 10 bases and J 0 bases; bases outside gene matches: 7. Germline values: CDR1 ENHRY, CDR2 SYGVKD. In nucleotides, the CDR3 is TGTGCCAGTCTACAGGGGGCCAACTCTGGGGCCAACGTCCTGACTTTC. This sequence encodes CASLQGANSGANVLTF.

V and J are TRBV7-2 and TRBJ1-3; 9 bases are shared with TRBD1. The J segment lost 4 bases and the V segment lost 4 bases, leaving 8 bases of the junction unmatched. Germline V gene data show CDR1 as SGHTA and CDR2 as FQGNSA. The CDR3 runs 16 residues. In DNA, the CDR3 is TGTGCCAGCAGCTCAAGAGGGACAGGGAACGGAAACACCATATATTTT. It specifies CASSSRGTGNGNTIYF.

This clonotype was recorded a few times. The V and J genes are TRBV7-2 and TRBJ2-5; D gene uncertain. Germline CDR1 SGHTA, CDR2 FQGNSA. The CDR3 is 13 residues long. Trimming removed 0 bases at V and 2 bases at J, with 4 bases between. CDR3 amino acids: CASSLAWQETQYF. In DNA form, the CDR3 reads TGTGCCAGCAGCTTAGCCTGGCAAGAGACCCAGTACTTC.

This chain connects TRBV11-2 to TRBJ2-2; 8 bases align to TRBD1. CDR1 is SGHAT and CDR2 is FQNNGV in the germline V gene. The CDR3 covers 17 residues. V was clipped by 1 base and J by 1 base; unmatched bases: 5. The chain's CDR3 is CASSLGSGGLNTGELFF. CDR3 nucleotides: TGTGCCAGCAGCTTAGGTTCAGGGGGCCTGAACACCGGGGAGCTGTTTTTT.

This clonotype was seen a handful of times. V gene TRBV15 combines with J gene TRBJ1-5; possible D gene TRBD1, 5 bases. Per germline, CDR1 LNHNV and CDR2 YYDKDF (reference sequence). The CDR3 sequence is 15 residues long. Trimming removed 0 bases from V and 5 bases from J, with 11 bases in between. Here the CDR3 DNA reads TGTGCCACCAGCAGAGACGGGGCAGGTTATCAGCCCCAGCATTTT. It yields the protein CATSRDGAGYQPQHF. The variable domain in full, completed from reference TRBV15 and TRBJ1-5, reads DAMVIQNPRYQVTQFGKPVTLSCSQTLNHNVMYWYQQKSSQAPKLLFHYYDKDFNNEADTPDNFQSRRPNTSFCFLDIRSPGLGDTAMYLCATSRDGAGYQPQHFGDGTRLSIL.